This T cell receptor beta chain originates from a study of T cells in Graves' hyperthyroidism and ophthalmopathy. Germline V lookup: CDR1 SGDLS, CDR2 YYNGEE. The trim removed 3 bases at V and 6 bases at J, leaving 5 bases unmatched. CDR3 size: 14 residues. The investigators amplified TCR beta CDR3 regions from RNA transcripts. In the first-round RT-PCR of the TCR CDR3, the HTBI primer set was used. TCRdb independently ran MiXCR on the multiplex PCR reads; one entry per CDR3 protein. Of 500,000 to 600,000 distinct CDR3 sequences in the sample, just over 45% were seen once. Patients were excluded because of uncontrolled infection, other autoimmune disease, pregnancy or lactation. Each diagnosis drew on symptoms, thyroxine, TRAb, thyroid ultrasound and orbital computed tomography findings. The table lists this clonotype with many counts. As yet, its antigen is unknown. Whole-study results and caveats: Most thyroid clonotypes expanded above 0.001 appeared in blood too. The authors' 13 V-J model separated ophthalmopathy from stable hyperthyroidism.

Sample: peripheral blood or thyroid tissue (not recorded which). The chain employs TRBV9 and TRBJ1-5, with 8 bases that match TRBD1. This TCR derives from an adult woman with Graves' disease, either hyperthyroidism or ophthalmopathy (not recorded which). CDR3 protein: CASSAQGAGQPQHF. CDR3 sequence (DNA): TGTGCCAGCAGCGCTCAGGGGGCCGGTCAGCCCCAGCATTTT.